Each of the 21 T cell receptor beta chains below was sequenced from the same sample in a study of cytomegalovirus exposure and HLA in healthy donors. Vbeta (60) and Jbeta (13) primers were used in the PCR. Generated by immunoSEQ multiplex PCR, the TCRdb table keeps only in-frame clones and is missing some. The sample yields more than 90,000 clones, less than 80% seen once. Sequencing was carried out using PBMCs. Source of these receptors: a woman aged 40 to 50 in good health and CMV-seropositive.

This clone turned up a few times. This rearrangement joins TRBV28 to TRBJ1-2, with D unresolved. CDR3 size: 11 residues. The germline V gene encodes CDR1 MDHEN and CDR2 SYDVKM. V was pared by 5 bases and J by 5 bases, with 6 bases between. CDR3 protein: CASSTRYGYTF. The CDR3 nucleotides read TGTGCCAGCAGTACACGTTATGGCTACACCTTC.

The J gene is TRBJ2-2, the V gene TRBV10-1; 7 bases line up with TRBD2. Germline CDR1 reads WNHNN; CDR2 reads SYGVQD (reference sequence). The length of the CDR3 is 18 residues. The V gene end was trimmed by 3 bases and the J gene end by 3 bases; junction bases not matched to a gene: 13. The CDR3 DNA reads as TGCGCCAGCAGTGACAGAAGCGGGGACCCCTTTCACACCGGGGAGCTGTTTTTT. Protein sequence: CASSDRSGDPFHTGELFF.

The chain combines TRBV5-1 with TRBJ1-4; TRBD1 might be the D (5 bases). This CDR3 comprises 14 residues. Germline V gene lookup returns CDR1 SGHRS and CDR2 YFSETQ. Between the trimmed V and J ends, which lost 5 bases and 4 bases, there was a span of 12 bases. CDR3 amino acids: CASSLTDGNEKLFF. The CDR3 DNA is TGCGCCAGCAGTCTGACAGACGGTAATGAAAAACTGTTTTTT.

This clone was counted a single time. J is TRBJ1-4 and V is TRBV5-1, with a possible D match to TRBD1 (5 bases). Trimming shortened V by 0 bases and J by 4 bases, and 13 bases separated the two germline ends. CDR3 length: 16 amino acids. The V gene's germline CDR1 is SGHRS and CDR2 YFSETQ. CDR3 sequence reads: CASSLAGGGINEKLFF. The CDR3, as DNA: TGCGCCAGCAGCTTGGCCGGCGGGGGAATTAATGAAAAACTGTTTTTT.

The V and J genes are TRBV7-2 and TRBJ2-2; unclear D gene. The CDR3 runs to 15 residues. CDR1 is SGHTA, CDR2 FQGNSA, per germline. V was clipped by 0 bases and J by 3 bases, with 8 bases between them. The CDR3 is CASSLAMLDTGELFF. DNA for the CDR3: TGTGCCAGCAGCTTAGCAATGCTAGACACCGGGGAGCTGTTTTTT.

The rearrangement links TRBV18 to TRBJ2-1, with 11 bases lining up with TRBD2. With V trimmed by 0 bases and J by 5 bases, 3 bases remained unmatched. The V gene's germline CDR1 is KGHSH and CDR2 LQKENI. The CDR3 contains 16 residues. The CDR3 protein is CASSPPLAGVDNEQFF. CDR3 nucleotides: TGTGCCAGCTCACCACCACTAGCGGGAGTTGACAATGAGCAGTTCTTC.

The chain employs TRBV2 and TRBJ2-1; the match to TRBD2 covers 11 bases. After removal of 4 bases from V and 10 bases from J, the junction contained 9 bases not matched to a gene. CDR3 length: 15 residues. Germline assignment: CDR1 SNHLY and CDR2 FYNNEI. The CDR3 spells CASSVGTSGSWEQFF. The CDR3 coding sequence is TGTGCCAGCAGTGTCGGCACTAGCGGGAGTTGGGAGCAGTTCTTC.

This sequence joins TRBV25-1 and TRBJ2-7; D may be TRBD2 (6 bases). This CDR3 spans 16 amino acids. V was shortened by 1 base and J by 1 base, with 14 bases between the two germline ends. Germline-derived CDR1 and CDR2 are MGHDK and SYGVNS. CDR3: CASSESRTGTSYEQYF. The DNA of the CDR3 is TGTGCCAGCAGTGAATCAAGAACTGGGACTTCCTACGAGCAGTACTTC.

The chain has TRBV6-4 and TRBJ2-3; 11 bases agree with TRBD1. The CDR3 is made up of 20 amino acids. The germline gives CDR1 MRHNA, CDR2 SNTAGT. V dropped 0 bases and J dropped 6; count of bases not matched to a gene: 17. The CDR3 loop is CASSDSRRTGGVAYPDTQYF. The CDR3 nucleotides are TGTGCCAGCAGTGACTCGAGAAGGACAGGGGGCGTTGCGTACCCCGATACGCAGTATTTT.

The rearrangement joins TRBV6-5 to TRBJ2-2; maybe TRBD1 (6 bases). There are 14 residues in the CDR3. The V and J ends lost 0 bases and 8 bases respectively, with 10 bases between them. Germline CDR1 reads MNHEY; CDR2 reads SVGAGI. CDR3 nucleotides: TGTGCCAGCAGTTACTCCCCCGGACAGGGGGAGCTGTTTTTT. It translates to CASSYSPGQGELFF.

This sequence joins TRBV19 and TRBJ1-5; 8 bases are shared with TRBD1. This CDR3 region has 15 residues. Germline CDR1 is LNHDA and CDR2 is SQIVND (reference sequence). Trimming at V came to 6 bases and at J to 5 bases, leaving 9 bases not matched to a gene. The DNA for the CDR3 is TGTGCCAGTAGCCTTGTGGACAGGGTGGATCAGCCCCAGCATTTT. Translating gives CASSLVDRVDQPQHF.

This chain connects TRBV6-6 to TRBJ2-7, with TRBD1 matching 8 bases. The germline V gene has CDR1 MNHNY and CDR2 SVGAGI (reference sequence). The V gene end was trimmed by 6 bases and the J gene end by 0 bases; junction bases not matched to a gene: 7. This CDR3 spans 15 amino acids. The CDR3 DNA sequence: TGTGCCAGCAGGCCTGGACAGGGTGGCTCCTACGAGCAGTACTTC. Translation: CASRPGQGGSYEQYF.

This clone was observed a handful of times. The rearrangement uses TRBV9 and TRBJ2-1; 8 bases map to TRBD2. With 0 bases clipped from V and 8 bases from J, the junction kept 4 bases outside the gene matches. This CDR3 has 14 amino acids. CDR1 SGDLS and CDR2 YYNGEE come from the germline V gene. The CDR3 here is CASSVAGGPDEQFF. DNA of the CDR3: TGTGCCAGCAGCGTAGCGGGAGGGCCTGATGAGCAGTTCTTC.

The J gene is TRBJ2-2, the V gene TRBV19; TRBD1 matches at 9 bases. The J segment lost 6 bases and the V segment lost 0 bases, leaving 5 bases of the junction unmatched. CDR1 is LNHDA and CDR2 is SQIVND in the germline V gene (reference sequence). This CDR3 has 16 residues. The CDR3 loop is CASSIDGTGYAGELFF. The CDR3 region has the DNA TGTGCCAGTAGTATAGACGGGACAGGGTACGCCGGGGAGCTGTTTTTT.

The chain's CDR3 is CAYQPLRSGRRDIQYF. CDR3 bases: TGTGCCTACCAACCCCTGAGGAGCGGGAGGAGGGACATTCAGTACTTC. The genes are TRBV30 and TRBJ2-4; 9 nucleotides align to TRBD2. The trim removed 7 bases at V and 8 bases at J, leaving 18 bases unmatched. Germline V gives CDR1 GTSNPN, CDR2 SVGIG (reference sequence). The CDR3 length is 16 residues.

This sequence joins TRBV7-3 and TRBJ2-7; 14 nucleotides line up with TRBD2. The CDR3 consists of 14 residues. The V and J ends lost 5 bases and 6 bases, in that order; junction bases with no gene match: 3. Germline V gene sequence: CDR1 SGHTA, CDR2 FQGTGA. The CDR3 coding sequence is TGTGCCAGCAGCCTGGGACTAGCGGGAGCCGAGCAGTACTTC. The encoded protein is CASSLGLAGAEQYF.

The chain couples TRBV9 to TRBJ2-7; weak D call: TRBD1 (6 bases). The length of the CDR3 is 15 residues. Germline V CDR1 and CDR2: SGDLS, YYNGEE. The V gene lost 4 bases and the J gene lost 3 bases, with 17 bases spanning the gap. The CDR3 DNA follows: TGTGCCAGCAGCCCATCCGGGACACATGACTACGAGCAGTACTTC. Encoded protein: CASSPSGTHDYEQYF.

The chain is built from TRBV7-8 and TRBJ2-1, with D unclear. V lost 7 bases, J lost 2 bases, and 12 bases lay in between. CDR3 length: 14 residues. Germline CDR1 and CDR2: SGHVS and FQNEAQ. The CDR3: CASKKSGPYNEQFF. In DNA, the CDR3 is TGTGCCAGCAAAAAGTCGGGTCCCTACAATGAGCAGTTCTTC. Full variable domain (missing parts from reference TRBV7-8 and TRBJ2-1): GAGVSQSPRYKVAKRGQDVALRCDPISGHVSLFWYQQALGQGPEFLTYFQNEAQLDKSGLPSDRFFAERPEGSVSTLKIQRTQQEDSAVYLCASKKSGPYNEQFFGPGTRLTVL.

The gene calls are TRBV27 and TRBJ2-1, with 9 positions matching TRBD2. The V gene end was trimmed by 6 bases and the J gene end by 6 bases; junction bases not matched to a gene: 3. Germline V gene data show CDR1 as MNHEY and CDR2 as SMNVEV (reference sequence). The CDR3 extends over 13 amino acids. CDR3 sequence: CASRTSGINEQFF. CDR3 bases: TGTGCCAGCAGGACTAGCGGAATCAATGAGCAGTTCTTC.

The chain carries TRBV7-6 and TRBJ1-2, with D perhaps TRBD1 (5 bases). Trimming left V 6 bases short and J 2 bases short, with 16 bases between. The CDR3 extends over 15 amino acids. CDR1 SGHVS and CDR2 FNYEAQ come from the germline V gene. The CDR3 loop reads CASRLRDSRNYGYTF. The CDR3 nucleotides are TGTGCCAGCAGGTTACGAGACAGCCGAAACTATGGCTACACCTTC.

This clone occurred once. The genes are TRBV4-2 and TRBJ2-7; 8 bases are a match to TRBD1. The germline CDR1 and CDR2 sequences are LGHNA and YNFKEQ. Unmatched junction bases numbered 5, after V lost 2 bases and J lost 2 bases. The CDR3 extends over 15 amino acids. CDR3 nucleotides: TGTGCCAGCAGCCAACAGGGGGCAGTTGCCTACGAGCAGTACTTC. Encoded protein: CASSQQGAVAYEQYF.